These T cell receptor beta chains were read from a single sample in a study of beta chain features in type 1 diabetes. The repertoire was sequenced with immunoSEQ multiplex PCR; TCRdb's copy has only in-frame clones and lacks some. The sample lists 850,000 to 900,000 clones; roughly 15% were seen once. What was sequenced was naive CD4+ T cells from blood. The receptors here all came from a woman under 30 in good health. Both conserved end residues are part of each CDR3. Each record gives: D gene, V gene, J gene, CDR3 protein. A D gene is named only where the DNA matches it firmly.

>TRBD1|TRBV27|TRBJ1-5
CASRQGQGDNQPQHF
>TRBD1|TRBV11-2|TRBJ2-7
CASSFTGDYNEQYF
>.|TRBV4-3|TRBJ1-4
CASSPIEQAPEKLFF
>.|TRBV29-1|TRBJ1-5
CSVVVDQGGQPQHF
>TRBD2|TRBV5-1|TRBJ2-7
CASSLGLGTNNYEQYF
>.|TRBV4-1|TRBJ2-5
CASSQVGQETQYF
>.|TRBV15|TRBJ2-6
CATSPGGSGANVLTF
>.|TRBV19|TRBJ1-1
CASSIAGTFDLNTEAFF
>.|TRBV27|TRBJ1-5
CAALDSNQPQHF
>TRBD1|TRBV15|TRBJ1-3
CATSREFRGQGIGNTIYF
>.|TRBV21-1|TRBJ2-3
CASGRLSGGTDTQYF
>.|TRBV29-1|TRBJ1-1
CSGLRDLNTEAFF
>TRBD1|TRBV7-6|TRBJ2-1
CASSLGGGTGYYNEQFF
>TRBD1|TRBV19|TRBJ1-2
CASSRMRQGVVYGYTF
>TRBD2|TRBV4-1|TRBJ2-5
CASSHGTSGRYGTQYF
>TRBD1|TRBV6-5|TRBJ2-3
CASRETGADTQYF
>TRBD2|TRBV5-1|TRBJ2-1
CASSLGLAEPSYNEQFF
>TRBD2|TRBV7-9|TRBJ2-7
CASSLGAGLSYEQYF
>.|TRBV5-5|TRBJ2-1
CASSLMQLYNEQFF
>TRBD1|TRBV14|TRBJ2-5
CASSQAGDRGKTQYF
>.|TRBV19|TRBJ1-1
CASSTGPNTEAFF
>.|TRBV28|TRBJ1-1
CASSLHGPANTEAFF
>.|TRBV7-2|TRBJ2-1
CASSLGGPRNEQFF
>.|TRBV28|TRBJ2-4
CASTDLAKNIQYF
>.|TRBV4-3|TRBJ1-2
CASSQDEGGQRYGYTF
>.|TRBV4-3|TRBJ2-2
CATRPGASNTGELFF
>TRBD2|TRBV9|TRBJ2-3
CASSPPGTSGSLGQYF
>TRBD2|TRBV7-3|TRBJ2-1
CASSVVAGAYNEQFF
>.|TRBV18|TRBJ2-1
CASSPPSRYNEQFF
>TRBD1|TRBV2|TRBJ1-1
CATRRDRGPSTEAFF
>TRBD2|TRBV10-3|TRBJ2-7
CAISSAGEFEQYF
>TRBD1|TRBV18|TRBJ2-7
CASSANPGQSYEQYF
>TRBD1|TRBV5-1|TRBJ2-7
CASSTGVGLTYEQYF
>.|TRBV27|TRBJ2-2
CASKRGTMNTGELFF
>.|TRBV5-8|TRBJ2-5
CASSFSVGEETQYF
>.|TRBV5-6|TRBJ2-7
CASRRYGVAYEQYF
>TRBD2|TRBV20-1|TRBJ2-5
CTLGGEETQYF
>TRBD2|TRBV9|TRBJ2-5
CASSVALPLRLAGEETQYF
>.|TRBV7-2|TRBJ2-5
CASSSRLKTGQETQYF
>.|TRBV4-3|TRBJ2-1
CASSLKPGTRLFF
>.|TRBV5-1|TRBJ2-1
CASSGGQPPYNEQFF
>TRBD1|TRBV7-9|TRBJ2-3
CASSDRGVTDTQYF
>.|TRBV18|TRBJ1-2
CASSRDNNYGYTF
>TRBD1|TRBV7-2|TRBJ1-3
CASSWDRVSGNTIYF
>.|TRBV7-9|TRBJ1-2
CASSLYNYGYTF
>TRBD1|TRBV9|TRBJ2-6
CASSVERGQGIGANVLTF
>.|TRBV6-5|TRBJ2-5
CASSPGRDQYF
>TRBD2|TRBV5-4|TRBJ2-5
CASSVRLALQETQYF